The 5 T cell receptor beta chains below all came from one sample that was sequenced in a study of radiation and T cells in renal cell carcinoma. Data came from immunoSEQ multiplex PCR; TCRdb stores just in-frame clones and leaves some out. The table lists some 9,700 clones, under 60% of them singletons, with around 21% in the top ten. Treatment specified: 15 Gy SBRT to primary tumor, nephrectomy 4 weeks later. Sequencing was performed on tumor tissue, taken from a patient whose treatment included radiotherapy and nephrectomy. The receptors stem from a man aged 60 to 75 with renal cell carcinoma.

V usage is TRBV28 and J usage is TRBJ1-2, with D maybe TRBD1 (5 bases). Between the trimmed V and J ends, which lost 1 base and 8 bases, there was a span of 14 bases. The length of the CDR3 is 14 residues. The germline CDR1 and CDR2 sequences are MDHEN and SYDVKM. CDR3 residues: CASSLSLPEGGYTF. CDR3 coding DNA: TGTGCCAGCAGTTTATCCCTCCCTGAGGGGGGCTACACCTTC.

This chain connects TRBV9 to TRBJ1-2; the match to TRBD1 covers 9 bases. The CDR3 has 15 residues. Unmatched junction bases numbered 2, after V lost 0 bases and J lost 2 bases. Looked up from germline, CDR1 is SGDLS and CDR2 is YYNGEE. The CDR3: CASSVEGQGNYGYTF. The CDR3 bases are TGTGCCAGCAGCGTAGAGGGACAGGGCAACTATGGCTACACCTTC.

CDR3 in amino acids: CASSVSVGANVLTF. Written as DNA, the CDR3 is TGTGCCAGTAGTGTCTCAGTGGGGGCCAACGTCCTGACTTTC. The V gene is TRBV19, the J gene TRBJ2-6; D gene ambiguous. The CDR3 has 14 residues. In germline, CDR1 is LNHDA, CDR2 SQIVND (reference sequence). V was trimmed by 5 bases and J by 4 bases, leaving 9 bases between them.

The chain combines TRBV28 with TRBJ2-7; tentative D call: TRBD2 (5 bases). The V end lost 5 bases, the J end lost 2 bases, and 16 bases lay between the germline ends. This CDR3 region has 15 residues. The germline gives CDR1 MDHEN, CDR2 SYDVKM. CDR3 nucleotide sequence: TGTGCCAGCAGTCCCCCAGGCCAGGAGGCCTACGAGCAGTACTTC. It encodes CASSPPGQEAYEQYF.

The chain combines TRBV6-5 with TRBJ2-5, with 14 positions matching TRBD2. The CDR3 spans 15 residues. V shed 6 bases and J 3 bases; nucleotides not matched to a gene: 3. Germline V lookup: CDR1 MNHEY, CDR2 SVGAGI. The CDR3 is CASSQGLAGEETQYF. DNA of the CDR3: TGTGCCAGCAGCCAGGGACTAGCGGGAGAAGAGACCCAGTACTTC.